These 24 T cell receptor beta chains originate from one sample sequenced in a study of response to subunit inactivated influenza vaccine. MiXCR was run by TCRdb on the RT-PCR reads, yielding one entry per CDR3 protein. Of 500,000 to 550,000 distinct CDR3 sequences listed, 6% to 9% are singletons. The source was PBMCs from blood, collected roughly 24 months after vaccination. The receptors originated from a man between 50 and 69 years old who received an inactivated influenza vaccine.

This clonotype was recorded many times. The gene calls are TRBV27 and TRBJ2-1; 8 nucleotides align to TRBD2. CDR3 length: 15 residues. The germline V gene encodes CDR1 MNHEY and CDR2 SMNVEV (reference sequence). V shed 6 bases, J shed 4 bases, and the junction held 8 bases outside the gene matches. The CDR3 loop reads CASSGGVAGYNEQFF. CDR3 nucleotides: TGTGCCAGCAGCGGAGGGGTAGCGGGATACAATGAGCAGTTCTTC.

This clonotype was detected ten times or more. The gene calls are TRBV20-1 and TRBJ1-6, with 8 nucleotides matching TRBD1. Germline CDR1 DFQATT, CDR2 SNEGSKA (reference sequence). V lost 5 bases, J lost 2 bases, and 8 bases stayed unmatched. This CDR3 spans 16 amino acids. CDR3: CSARGTGVPYNSPLHF. For the CDR3, the DNA is TGCAGTGCTCGCGGGACAGGAGTACCCTATAATTCACCCCTCCACTTT.

This rearrangement joins TRBV5-1 to TRBJ2-5; D gene ambiguous. Trimming stripped 4 bases from V and 4 bases from J, with 14 bases between. CDR1 is SGHRS, CDR2 YFSETQ, per germline. The CDR3 is 14 residues long. The CDR3 region is CASSPDLRVETQYF. The DNA for the CDR3 is TGCGCCAGCAGCCCCGACTTGCGTGTAGAGACCCAGTACTTC.

This sequence joins TRBV5-1 and TRBJ2-2, with TRBD1 identical over 12 bases. The V gene's germline CDR1 is SGHRS and CDR2 YFSETQ. V shed 4 bases, J shed 4 bases, and the junction held 5 bases outside the gene matches. This CDR3 region has 16 residues. CDR3 sequence: CASSEGTGGLTGELFF. As DNA, the CDR3 is TGCGCCAGCAGCGAGGGGACAGGGGGCCTCACCGGGGAGCTGTTTTTT.

This clonotype was observed a handful of times. In nucleotides, the CDR3 is TGCAGTGCTCGAAGGGGGATCTTAAGGGTTGAAGCTTTCTTT. The encoded protein is CSARRGILRVEAFF. V usage is TRBV20-1 and J usage is TRBJ1-1, with D possibly matching TRBD1 (6 bases). CDR3 length: 14 residues. Deletions cut 5 bases from V and 7 bases from J, with 20 bases between. CDR1 is DFQATT and CDR2 is SNEGSKA in the germline V gene (reference sequence).

The chain carries TRBV20-1 and TRBJ2-7, with 10 bases matching TRBD2. V lost 0 bases to trimming and J lost 3 bases; unmatched junction nucleotides: 5. The germline CDR1 and CDR2 sequences are DFQATT and SNEGSKA (reference sequence). The length of the CDR3 is 15 residues. CDR3 nucleotides: TGCAGTGCTAGAGATATGACTAGCGGGTACTACGAGCAGTACTTC. Translating gives CSARDMTSGYYEQYF.

This clonotype was recorded a few times. V is TRBV7-2 and J is TRBJ2-5, with a weak D call TRBD2 (5 bases). Germline CDR1 is SGHTA and CDR2 is FQGNSA. The V gene lost 3 bases and the J gene lost 4 bases, with 9 bases spanning the gap. The CDR3 is made up of 13 amino acids. CDR3 residues: CASSLWGVETQYF. The CDR3 DNA reads as TGTGCCAGCAGCTTGTGGGGAGTAGAGACCCAGTACTTC.

This clonotype appeared a few times. This rearrangement joins TRBV7-2 to TRBJ2-7; 7 nucleotides align to TRBD1. The V segment lost 4 bases and the J segment 2 bases; nucleotides outside the gene matches: 5. The CDR3 spans 14 residues. Germline V gene sequence: CDR1 SGHTA, CDR2 FQGNSA. The CDR3: CASSSQTGPYEQYF. The CDR3 DNA reads TGTGCCAGCAGCTCCCAGACAGGGCCCTACGAGCAGTACTTC.

The sample holds many counts of this clonotype. The gene calls are TRBV10-3 and TRBJ1-2, with D maybe TRBD1 (5 bases). Germline lookup yields CDR1 ENHRY and CDR2 SYGVKD. V lost 7 bases and J lost 1, with 10 bases in between. The CDR3 consists of 13 residues. The CDR3 DNA follows: TGTGCCATCATGGGACCGGGTAACTATGGCTACACCTTC. It encodes CAIMGPGNYGYTF.

The chain combines TRBV6-5 with TRBJ1-1; tentatively, D is TRBD1 (5 bases). V lost 0 bases, J lost 0 bases, and 8 bases lay in between. The CDR3 contains 15 residues. Germline V gene sequence: CDR1 MNHEY, CDR2 SVGAGI. The CDR3 protein is CASSYSWGMNTEAFF. In DNA form, the CDR3 reads TGTGCCAGCAGTTACTCATGGGGCATGAACACTGAAGCTTTCTTT.

This clonotype was counted only a few times. The V gene is TRBV19, the J gene TRBJ2-1; D unclear. Germline V lookup: CDR1 LNHDA, CDR2 SQIVND (reference sequence). The CDR3 is 13 amino acids. The V gene lost 3 bases and the J gene lost 4 bases, with 7 bases spanning the gap. CDR3 coding DNA: TGTGCCAGTAGTATTTACCCTTACAATGAGCAGTTCTTC. Encoded protein: CASSIYPYNEQFF.

At least ten counts were recorded for this clonotype. The chain is built from TRBV7-8 and TRBJ2-3; 10 bases line up with TRBD2. The CDR3 consists of 15 residues. Trimming took 4 bases from V and 5 from J; bases not matched to a gene: 6. CDR1 SGHVS and CDR2 FQNEAQ come from the germline V gene. The CDR3: CASSYTSGKRDTQYF. The CDR3 DNA follows: TGTGCCAGCAGCTACACTAGCGGGAAGAGAGATACGCAGTATTTT.

The sample holds a few counts of this clonotype. The V call is TRBV28, the J call TRBJ2-1; 15 positions match TRBD2. The V gene end was trimmed by 8 bases and the J gene end by 4 bases; junction bases not matched to a gene: 9. The CDR3 runs 17 residues. CDR1 and CDR2 (germline): MDHEN, SYDVKM. DNA for the CDR3: TGTGCCAGCCGAGGACTAGCGGGGGGGCATTGGTACAATGAGCAGTTCTTC. The encoded protein is CASRGLAGGHWYNEQFF.

This clonotype was detected only a few times. The chain recombines TRBV20-1 with TRBJ1-1; D not resolved. V lost 5 bases to trimming and J lost 3 bases, with 4 bases between them. The germline V gene encodes CDR1 DFQATT and CDR2 SNEGSKA (reference sequence). The CDR3 has 10 amino acids. This CDR3 is CSAPDTEAFF. For the CDR3, the DNA is TGCAGTGCTCCGGACACTGAAGCTTTCTTT.

This clonotype appeared many times. This rearrangement joins TRBV5-1 to TRBJ1-2; D might be TRBD1 (5 bases). V lost 4 bases, J lost 4 bases, and 14 bases lay in between. Germline values: CDR1 SGHRS, CDR2 YFSETQ. The CDR3 spans 14 residues. The CDR3 protein is CASSPGDGLYGYTF. CDR3 bases: TGCGCCAGCAGCCCGGGGGACGGCCTCTATGGCTACACCTTC.

This clonotype was recorded many times. The chain is built from TRBV2 and TRBJ1-6; no definite D call. Germline V CDR1 and CDR2: SNHLY, FYNNEI. The CDR3 length is 14 residues. V lost 4 bases and J lost 5, with 9 bases in between. In DNA form, the CDR3 reads TGTGCCAGCAGTGTTGGGAGTAATAATTCACCCCTCCACTTT. Amino acids: CASSVGSNNSPLHF.

The chain joins TRBV18 to TRBJ2-3, with no clear D. The CDR3 loop spans 16 amino acids. Per the germline V gene, CDR1 is KGHSH and CDR2 is LQKENI. With 6 bases removed from V and 5 bases from J, the gap between germline ends came to 21 bases. Here the CDR3 DNA reads TGTGCCAGCTCCCCCACGGGTCTCTCTGGAGAAGATACGCAGTATTTT. This gives the protein CASSPTGLSGEDTQYF.

This clonotype was seen at least ten times. V usage is TRBV12-3 or TRBV12-4 and J usage is TRBJ1-5, with D possibly matching TRBD1 (6 bases). CDR3 length equals 14 residues. V was trimmed by 7 bases and J by 3 bases, leaving 13 bases between them. For the CDR3, the DNA is TGTGCCAGCAAAATCAGGGGACACAATCAGCCCCAGCATTTT. It translates to CASKIRGHNQPQHF.

This clonotype was found many times. V is TRBV11-2 and J is TRBJ2-1; TRBD1 aligns across 10 bases. Looked up from germline, CDR1 is SGHAT and CDR2 is FQNNGV. The CDR3 length is 16 residues. J gave up 8 bases and V 2 bases, and 9 bases lay outside the gene matches. The DNA of the CDR3 is TGTGCCAGCAGCTTAAACTTCGGGACAGGGGATTATGAGCAGTTCTTC. Translation: CASSLNFGTGDYEQFF. Full variable domain (remainder filled in from reference TRBV11-2 and TRBJ2-1): EAGVAQSPRYKIIEKRQSVAFWCNPISGHATLYWYQQILGQGPKLLIQFQNNGVVDDSQLPKDRFSAERLKGVDSTLKIQPAKLEDSAVYLCASSLNFGTGDYEQFFGPGTRLTVL.

This clonotype was seen more than once but under ten times. The junction departs from germline at one end; a sequencing error may be responsible. This chain uses TRBV7-2 with TRBJ2-2; no clear D gene. Germline assignment: CDR1 SGHTA and CDR2 FQGNSA. This CDR3 has 15 amino acids. The DNA of the CDR3 is TGTGCCGGCAGCTTAACTCCGCGAAACACCGGGGAGCTGTTTTTT. It yields the protein CAGSLTPRNTGELFF.

This clonotype showed up just a few times. This chain uses TRBV7-2 with TRBJ1-1; 7 nucleotides match TRBD1. Germline CDR1 and CDR2: SGHTA and FQGNSA. The CDR3 is made up of 15 amino acids. The V gene end was trimmed by 5 bases and the J gene end by 3 bases; junction bases not matched to a gene: 9. CDR3 DNA: TGTGCCAGCAGCGTGGACAGGCTCCATCACACTGAAGCTTTCTTT. Protein: CASSVDRLHHTEAFF. The full variable domain, its missing parts supplied by reference TRBV7-2 and TRBJ1-1, is GAGVSQSPSNKVTEKGKDVELRCDPISGHTALYWYRQSLGQGLEFLIYFQGNSAPDKSGLPSDRFSAERTGGSVSTLTIQRTQQEDSAVYLCASSVDRLHHTEAFFGQGTRLTVV.

The chain employs TRBV10-3 and TRBJ2-1; a weak D match, TRBD1 (6 bases). The V end was cut by 0 bases, the J end by 5 bases, with 14 bases between. Per the germline V gene, CDR1 is ENHRY and CDR2 is SYGVKD. The CDR3 covers 16 residues. This CDR3 reads CAISESRTGLDNEQFF. CDR3 sequence (DNA): TGTGCCATCAGTGAGTCGAGAACAGGGTTAGACAATGAGCAGTTCTTC.

This clonotype has just a few counts. CDR3 in DNA: TGTGCCAGCAGTTTCGCCGGGGGGGCTGCCGGGGAGCTGTTTTTT. Its translation: CASSFAGGAAGELFF. The genes are TRBV12-3 or TRBV12-4 and TRBJ2-2, with TRBD2 identical over 8 bases. The junction had 6 bases not matched to a gene; V was cut back by 3 bases and J by 6 bases. The length of the CDR3 is 15 residues.

The V and J genes are TRBV20-1 and TRBJ2-5, with 16 bases matching TRBD2. The ends lost 3 bases at V and 1 base at J; junction bases unmatched: 8. The CDR3 runs to 18 residues. Germline values: CDR1 DFQATT, CDR2 SNEGSKA (reference sequence). The CDR3 nucleotides are TGCAGTGCTAGTGGAGGGACTAGCGGGAGGGGTTCCCAAGAGACCCAGTACTTC. Amino acids: CSASGGTSGRGSQETQYF.